This TCR beta chain was recovered during a study of blood T cell repertoires in COVID-19. In the study overall: From the United States, Italy and Spain came samples of acute and convalescent COVID-19. Nucleic acid was either cDNA or gDNA, and it came from T cells, B-cell-depleted T cells, or PBMCs.

Methods used by the authors: Estimation of nucleated cell counts was performed using reference gene primer amplification. Profiling relied on immunoSEQ multiplex PCR, and the TCRdb table lists in-frame clones only, not all of them. V and J calls and clone size are as listed in that table; D and trimming were resolved from the DNA. The sample lists roughly 100,000 clones, more than 75% occurring once. This clonotype was obtained from a man aged 45-65 years with acute or convalescent COVID-19. The sample taken for sequencing was peripheral blood.

The CDR3 DNA sequence: TGTGCCAGCAGCTTAGCCTCCGGGACTAGCCCCTACGAGCAGTACTTC. It yields the protein CASSLASGTSPYEQYF. The rearrangement joins TRBV11-2 to TRBJ2-7, with 9 nucleotides matching TRBD2. CDR3 length equals 16 residues. The V gene's germline CDR1 is SGHAT and CDR2 FQNNGV. The V segment lost 1 base and the J segment 2 bases; nucleotides outside the gene matches: 6.